One and the same sample provided the 32 T cell receptor beta chains below, sequenced in a study of T cells in Graves' hyperthyroidism and ophthalmopathy. Authors of the study amplified TCR beta CDR3 regions from RNA transcripts. A first-round RT-PCR of the TCR CDR3 used the HTBI primer set. TCRdb itself ran the multiplex PCR reads through MiXCR, one entry per CDR3 protein. The repertoire holds approximately 620,000 distinct CDR3 sequences, about a sixth seen once, with roughly 3% in the top ten. The specimen sequenced was blood. The receptors were gathered from a woman aged 40-49 years with Graves' ophthalmopathy.

The CDR3 region has the DNA TGTGCCAGCATCAAGGAGGATGAAAAACTGTTTTTT. Its translation is CASIKEDEKLFF. The V and J genes are TRBV2 and TRBJ1-4; no reliable D call. Germline lookup yields CDR1 SNHLY and CDR2 FYNNEI. The CDR3 is 12 residues long. Trimming left V 7 bases short and J 6 bases short, with 9 bases between.

This clonotype was recorded many times. The V call is TRBV6-4, the J call TRBJ1-1; 7 bases fit TRBD1. J gave up 4 bases and V 3 bases, and 5 bases lay outside the gene matches. The CDR3 has 14 amino acids. Germline-derived CDR1 and CDR2 are MRHNA and SNTAGT. CDR3 residues: CASSETGEATEAFF. The DNA of the CDR3 is TGTGCCAGCAGTGAAACAGGGGAGGCCACTGAAGCTTTCTTT.

The sample holds many counts of this clonotype. V usage is TRBV5-1 and J usage is TRBJ2-1, with D perhaps matching TRBD1 (5 bases). This CDR3 has 17 residues. Germline values: CDR1 SGHRS, CDR2 YFSETQ. Trimming took off 0 bases at V and 2 bases at J, with 15 bases between the two ends. This CDR3 reads CASSLERQGKTYNEQFF. In nucleotides, the CDR3 is TGCGCCAGCAGCTTGGAACGGCAGGGTAAGACCTACAATGAGCAGTTCTTC.

The count of this clonotype is one. The rearrangement links TRBV7-9 to TRBJ1-4; no clear D gene. CDR3 length: 14 amino acids. Trimming removed 3 bases at V and 4 bases at J, with 9 bases between. Germline CDR1 reads SEHNR; CDR2 reads FQNEAQ (reference sequence). The DNA of the CDR3 is TGTGCCAGCAGCTTGGAGCGGGGTAATGAAAAACTGTTTTTT. Residues: CASSLERGNEKLFF.

This clonotype was seen at least ten times. The chain carries TRBV2 and TRBJ2-3; 7 bases align to TRBD2. From germline, CDR1 is SNHLY and CDR2 FYNNEI. Unmatched junction bases numbered 6, after V lost 6 bases and J lost 3 bases. The CDR3 is 14 amino acids. This CDR3 reads CASRARLATDTQYF. The CDR3 bases are TGTGCCAGCAGAGCTAGACTAGCAACAGATACGCAGTATTTT.

The CDR3 loop reads CASTRGKNTEAFF. DNA of the CDR3: TGCGCCAGTACTAGGGGGAAAAACACTGAAGCTTTCTTT. This chain connects TRBV10-1 to TRBJ1-1; maybe TRBD1 (6 bases). Germline V gene sequence: CDR1 WNHNN, CDR2 SYGVQD (reference sequence). This CDR3 spans 13 amino acids. V shed 9 bases and J shed 2 bases, with 13 bases lying between them.

This clonotype was recorded many times. V usage is TRBV28 and J usage is TRBJ2-3, with D uncertain. The CDR3 extends over 16 amino acids. Germline CDR1 and CDR2: MDHEN and SYDVKM. Deletions cut 5 bases from V and 3 bases from J, with 18 bases between. The DNA of the CDR3 is TGTGCCAGCAGTCTAAATCCCCGGCCTCGGACAGATACGCAGTATTTT. It is translated as CASSLNPRPRTDTQYF. Supplemented by reference TRBV28 and TRBJ2-3, the full variable domain reads DVKVTQSSRYLVKRTGEKVFLECVQDMDHENMFWYRQDPGLGLRLIYFSYDVKMKEKGDIPEGYSVSREKKERFSLILESASTNQTSMYLCASSLNPRPRTDTQYFGPGTRLTVL.

This clonotype showed up just a few times. The CDR3 is CSARGWGSPLHF. The CDR3 nucleotides read TGCAGTGCCAGGGGGTGGGGTTCACCCCTCCACTTT. The genes are TRBV20-1 and TRBJ1-6; 7 bases map to TRBD1. Germline V CDR1 and CDR2: DFQATT, SNEGSKA (reference sequence). This CDR3 contains 12 residues. V lost 6 bases and J lost 9; bases outside the gene matches: 5.

Many counts were recorded for this clonotype. The chain recombines TRBV5-6 with TRBJ2-7; weak D call: TRBD1 (5 bases). Germline CDR1 and CDR2: SGHDT and YYEEEE. The length of the CDR3 is 14 residues. V lost 2 bases to trimming and J lost 4 bases, with 13 bases between them. As DNA, the CDR3 is TGTGCCAGCAGCTTTTTTGACAGCCCATACGAGCAGTACTTC. This gives the protein CASSFFDSPYEQYF.

The CDR3 protein is CSARDVAGDYNEQFF. The DNA of the CDR3 is TGCAGTGCTAGAGATGTAGCGGGGGACTACAATGAGCAGTTCTTC. This sequence joins TRBV20-1 and TRBJ2-1; 9 bases are shared with TRBD2. CDR3 length: 15 residues. With V trimmed by 0 bases and J by 3 bases, 3 bases remained unmatched. Germline values: CDR1 DFQATT, CDR2 SNEGSKA (reference sequence).

This clonotype was seen only a few times. J is TRBJ2-7 and V is TRBV5-5; 9 positions agree with TRBD2. Germline trimming cut 5 bases from V and 2 bases from J; bases unmatched to any gene: 20. CDR3 length: 19 residues. In germline, CDR1 is SGHKS, CDR2 YYEKEE (reference sequence). In DNA, the CDR3 is TGTGCCAGCAGGTATACTGCCTCCCCCGTAGCGGGAGCACCCTACGAGCAGTACTTC. Protein sequence: CASRYTASPVAGAPYEQYF.

Ten or more counts support this clonotype. The chain has TRBV5-1 and TRBJ1-1; weak D call: TRBD1 (6 bases). This CDR3 has 13 amino acids. Trimming removed 0 bases from V and 8 bases from J, with 11 bases in between. Germline assignment: CDR1 SGHRS and CDR2 YFSETQ. CDR3 DNA sequence: TGCGCCAGCAGCTTGGTTAGGGGGGCGGAAGCTTTCTTT. Translating it yields CASSLVRGAEAFF. The entire variable domain, with the rest obtained from reference TRBV5-1 and TRBJ1-1, is as follows: KAGVTQTPRYLIKTRGQQVTLSCSPISGHRSVSWYQQTPGQGLQFLFEYFSETQRNKGNFPGRFSGRQFSNSRSEMNVSTLELGDSALYLCASSLVRGAEAFFGQGTRLTVV.

This clonotype was picked up many times. The chain combines TRBV2 with TRBJ2-5; no clear D gene. CDR3 length: 14 residues. CDR1 and CDR2 (germline): SNHLY, FYNNEI. Deletions cut 1 base from V and 7 bases from J, with 13 bases between. The CDR3 DNA reads as TGTGCCAGCAGTGAAGGGGCAGGCCAGGTGACCCAGTACTTC. Translation: CASSEGAGQVTQYF.

This sequence joins TRBV19 and TRBJ1-5, with no clear D. Trimming took off 4 bases at V and 9 bases at J, with 10 bases between the two ends. The CDR3 has 12 amino acids. The germline V gene encodes CDR1 LNHDA and CDR2 SQIVND (reference sequence). This CDR3 reads CASSTTLRPQHF. The CDR3 DNA reads as TGTGCCAGTAGTACCACACTAAGGCCCCAGCATTTT.

This clonotype was picked up many times. The chain uses TRBV20-1 and TRBJ2-7; 7 bases map to TRBD2. The CDR3 sequence is 13 residues long. V gave up 4 bases and J gave up 3 bases; unmatched junction bases: 6. From germline, CDR1 is DFQATT and CDR2 SNEGSKA (reference sequence). This chain's CDR3 is CSAKPSGDYEQYF. CDR3 bases: TGCAGTGCTAAACCTAGCGGAGACTACGAGCAGTACTTC.

This clonotype was seen repeatedly, ten times or more. The rearrangement links TRBV5-1 to TRBJ1-4; D remains unclear. The CDR3 consists of 16 residues. Trimming stripped 1 base from V and 13 bases from J, with 23 bases between. Germline V gene sequence: CDR1 SGHRS, CDR2 YFSETQ. The CDR3 coding sequence is TGCGCCAGCAGCTTGTCGGTGCCCCCCCACCCTTACGGACTGTTTTTT. Translated: CASSLSVPPHPYGLFF.

This chain joins TRBV5-8 and TRBJ2-5; 10 bases align to TRBD1. CDR3 length: 17 amino acids. The trim removed 1 base at V and 3 bases at J, leaving 9 bases unmatched. Per the germline V gene, CDR1 is SGHTS and CDR2 is YDEGEE. In nucleotides, the CDR3 is TGTGCCAGCAGCTTGTGGGGGTTGGGGACAGGGGAAGAGACCCAGTACTTC. Residues: CASSLWGLGTGEETQYF.

This clonotype was counted a few times. V and J are TRBV20-1 and TRBJ1-1; 7 bases match TRBD1. Looked up from germline, CDR1 is DFQATT and CDR2 is SNEGSKA (reference sequence). The V and J ends lost 6 bases and 4 bases, in that order; junction bases with no gene match: 11. The CDR3 contains 14 residues. CDR3 loop: CSAPPKDRRTEAFF. The CDR3, as DNA: TGCAGTGCCCCTCCTAAGGACAGGCGCACTGAAGCTTTCTTT.

This clonotype showed up many times. The V call is TRBV2, the J call TRBJ1-1, with 8 bases aligning to TRBD1. This CDR3 contains 16 residues. Germline loops: CDR1 SNHLY, CDR2 FYNNEI. The junction had 5 bases not matched to a gene; V was cut back by 2 bases and J by 0 bases. The CDR3 DNA sequence: TGTGCCAGCAGTGAAAGGTGGACAGGGATGAACACTGAAGCTTTCTTT. Amino acids: CASSERWTGMNTEAFF.

This clonotype was counted between two and nine times. The chain combines TRBV6-1 with TRBJ2-3; D is unresolved. Trimming pared 2 bases from V and 2 bases from J, leaving 11 bases between. CDR1 and CDR2 from the germline V gene are MNHNS and SASEGT. The CDR3 contains 15 residues. The CDR3 is CASSESQESTDTQYF. CDR3 DNA: TGTGCCAGCAGTGAATCCCAAGAATCCACAGATACGCAGTATTTT.

There are many counts of this clonotype. The chain carries TRBV7-3 and TRBJ2-5; TRBD2 is a possible D gene (5 bases). Looked up from germline, CDR1 is SGHTA and CDR2 is FQGTGA. There are 14 residues in the CDR3. Between the trimmed V and J ends, which lost 5 bases and 3 bases, there was a span of 13 bases. The CDR3 here is CASSQSGSEETQYF. In DNA form, the CDR3 reads TGTGCCAGCAGCCAATCGGGAAGTGAAGAGACCCAGTACTTC.

This clonotype was detected only a few times. The chain joins TRBV4-1 to TRBJ1-5, with D perhaps TRBD1 (6 bases). Germline V gene lookup returns CDR1 MGHRA and CDR2 YSYEKL. V lost 1 base, J lost 3 bases, and 16 bases lay in between. CDR3 length: 17 amino acids. The DNA for the CDR3 is TGCGCCAGCAGCCAAGGCCGGTTGGGGGACAACAATCAGCCCCAGCATTTT. Amino acid sequence: CASSQGRLGDNNQPQHF.

This clonotype was counted between two and nine times. A read error is possible here, since a much larger clone lies one base away. This sequence joins TRBV10-3 and TRBJ2-2; 9 positions agree with TRBD1. This CDR3 contains 14 residues. The junction had 7 bases not matched to a gene; V was cut back by 10 bases and J by 4 bases. Germline loops: CDR1 ENHRY, CDR2 SYGVKD. Here the CDR3 reads CASEQGAVTGELFF. For the CDR3, the DNA is TGTGCCAGCGAACAGGGGGCTGTCACCGGGGAGCTGTTTTTT.

The chain is built from TRBV18 and TRBJ2-3; D remains unclear. Germline CDR1 is KGHSH and CDR2 is LQKENI. Between the trimmed V and J ends, which lost 2 bases and 2 bases, there was a span of 11 bases. This CDR3 region has 15 residues. This chain's CDR3 is CASSPIRANTDTQYF. Written as DNA, the CDR3 is TGTGCCAGCTCACCAATCCGGGCGAACACAGATACGCAGTATTTT.

The chain carries TRBV19 and TRBJ2-1; 15 bases map to TRBD2. Germline V gene sequence: CDR1 LNHDA, CDR2 SQIVND (reference sequence). This CDR3 is 21 amino acids long. V lost 4 bases to trimming and J lost 7 bases; unmatched junction nucleotides: 20. The CDR3, as DNA: TGTGCCAGTAGTAGGGCTAGGACTAGCGGGAGGGGAGTAAGAGCGCGAAATGAGCAGTTCTTC. Protein sequence: CASSRARTSGRGVRARNEQFF.

A remark on this clonotype: At one of its ends the junction is not consistent with the germline gene, which may arise from a read error. The rearrangement links TRBV9 to TRBJ2-7; D is possibly TRBD1 or TRBD2 (5 bases each). Germline V lookup: CDR1 SGDLS, CDR2 YYNGEE. This CDR3 contains 15 residues. CDR3 coding DNA: TGTGCCAGCGGCGTAACCGGGACCAACTACTACGAGCAGTACTTC. Protein: CASGVTGTNYYEQYF.

The chain combines TRBV28 with TRBJ1-5; D remains unclear. The V end was cut by 4 bases, the J end by 5 bases, with 6 bases between. This CDR3 has 12 amino acids. Per germline, CDR1 MDHEN and CDR2 SYDVKM. The CDR3 here is CASSYGDQPQHF. The CDR3 DNA is TGTGCCAGCAGTTATGGAGATCAGCCCCAGCATTTT. Filled out from reference TRBV28 and TRBJ1-5, the complete variable domain reads DVKVTQSSRYLVKRTGEKVFLECVQDMDHENMFWYRQDPGLGLRLIYFSYDVKMKEKGDIPEGYSVSREKKERFSLILESASTNQTSMYLCASSYGDQPQHFGDGTRLSIL.

This clonotype has more than one count but fewer than ten. The chain carries TRBV7-9 and TRBJ2-7; D unresolved. Deletions cut 4 bases from V and 3 bases from J, with 10 bases between. Per the germline V gene, CDR1 is SEHNR and CDR2 is FQNEAQ (reference sequence). The CDR3 contains 13 residues. The CDR3 is CASSSTVNYEQYF. CDR3 sequence (DNA): TGTGCCAGCAGCTCCACGGTAAACTACGAGCAGTACTTC.

This clonotype was counted at least ten times. The chain has TRBV5-1 and TRBJ2-3; D is perhaps TRBD2 (5 bases). Germline V gene lookup returns CDR1 SGHRS and CDR2 YFSETQ. V lost 5 bases and J 0 bases, leaving 25 bases between the germline ends. CDR3 size: 19 residues. The CDR3 protein is CASRPRSDLALLSTDTQYF. CDR3 nucleotides: TGCGCCAGCAGACCTCGTTCCGATTTAGCGCTACTTAGCACAGATACGCAGTATTTT.

This clonotype came up a few times. The gene calls are TRBV20-1 and TRBJ2-2; 8 bases match TRBD2. Germline lookup yields CDR1 DFQATT and CDR2 SNEGSKA (reference sequence). CDR3 length equals 16 residues. V trimming: 0 bases; J trimming: 7 bases; junction bases outside the gene matches: 10. The CDR3 DNA follows: TGCAGTGCTAGAGAGAAGGGCGGGAGGAGGGACGGGGAGCTGTTTTTT. As protein: CSAREKGGRRDGELFF.

This clonotype was detected many times. The chain uses TRBV6-1 and TRBJ1-1; possibly TRBD1 for D (6 bases). V lost 2 bases to trimming and J lost 5 bases, with 15 bases between them. Germline assignment: CDR1 MNHNS and CDR2 SASEGT. The CDR3 sequence is 15 residues long. The CDR3 here is CASSEMRGARTEAFF. In nucleotides, the CDR3 is TGTGCCAGCAGTGAAATGAGGGGGGCTCGAACTGAAGCTTTCTTT.

This clonotype was recorded at least ten times. The chain carries TRBV3-1 and TRBJ2-1, with D perhaps TRBD2 (6 bases). The CDR3 has 17 residues. The V end was cut by 4 bases, the J end by 0 bases, with 16 bases between. Germline V gene lookup returns CDR1 LGHDT and CDR2 YNNKEL (reference sequence). The CDR3 nucleotides read TGTGCCAGCAGCCCTTACTTGGGAGGTAGCTCCTACAATGAGCAGTTCTTC. The encoded protein is CASSPYLGGSSYNEQFF.